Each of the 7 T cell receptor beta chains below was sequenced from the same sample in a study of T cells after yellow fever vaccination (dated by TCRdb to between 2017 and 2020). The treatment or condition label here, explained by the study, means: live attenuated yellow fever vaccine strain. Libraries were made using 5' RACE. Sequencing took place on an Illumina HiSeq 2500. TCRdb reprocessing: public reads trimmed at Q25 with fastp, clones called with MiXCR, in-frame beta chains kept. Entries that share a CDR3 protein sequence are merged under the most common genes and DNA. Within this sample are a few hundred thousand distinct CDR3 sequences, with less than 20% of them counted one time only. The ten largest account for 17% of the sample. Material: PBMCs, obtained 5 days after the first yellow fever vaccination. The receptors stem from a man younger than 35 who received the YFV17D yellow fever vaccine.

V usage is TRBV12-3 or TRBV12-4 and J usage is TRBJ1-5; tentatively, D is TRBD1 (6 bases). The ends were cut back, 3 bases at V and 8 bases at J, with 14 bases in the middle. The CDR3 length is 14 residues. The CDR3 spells CASSFAGVDEPQHF. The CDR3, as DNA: TGTGCCAGCAGTTTCGCAGGGGTTGATGAGCCCCAGCATTTT.

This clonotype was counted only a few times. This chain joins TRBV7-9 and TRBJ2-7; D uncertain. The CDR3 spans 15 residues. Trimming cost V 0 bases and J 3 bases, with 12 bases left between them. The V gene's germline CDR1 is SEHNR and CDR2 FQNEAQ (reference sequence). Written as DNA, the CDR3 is TGTGCCAGCAGCTTAGCGCTAGGAACCTTCTACGAGCAGTACGTC. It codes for CASSLALGTFYEQYV.

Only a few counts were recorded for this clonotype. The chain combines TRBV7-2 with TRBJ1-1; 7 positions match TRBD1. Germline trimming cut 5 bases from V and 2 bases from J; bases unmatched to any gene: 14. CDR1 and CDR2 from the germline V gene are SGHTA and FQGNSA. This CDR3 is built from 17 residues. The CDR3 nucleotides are TGTGCCAGCAGCCAGTTGGACAGGCCGGACCTCAACACTGAAGCTTTCTTT. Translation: CASSQLDRPDLNTEAFF.

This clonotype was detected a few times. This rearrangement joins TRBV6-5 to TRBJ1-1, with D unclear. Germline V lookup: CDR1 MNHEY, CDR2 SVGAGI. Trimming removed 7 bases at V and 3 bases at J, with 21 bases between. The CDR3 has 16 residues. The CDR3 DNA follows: TGTGCCAGCAACCCCCGATTTGGGCCTGGGGACACTGAAGCTTTCTTT. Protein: CASNPRFGPGDTEAFF.

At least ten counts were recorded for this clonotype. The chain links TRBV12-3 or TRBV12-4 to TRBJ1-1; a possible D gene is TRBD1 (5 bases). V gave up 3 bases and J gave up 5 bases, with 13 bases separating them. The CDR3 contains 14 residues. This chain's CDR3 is CASSLAGLGTEAFF. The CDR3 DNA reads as TGTGCCAGCAGTTTGGCAGGGCTAGGAACTGAAGCTTTCTTT.

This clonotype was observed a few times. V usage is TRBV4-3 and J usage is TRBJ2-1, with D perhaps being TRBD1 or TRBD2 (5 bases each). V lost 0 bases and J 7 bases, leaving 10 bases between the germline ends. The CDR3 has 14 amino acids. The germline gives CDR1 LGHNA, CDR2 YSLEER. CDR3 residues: CASSQESWGNEQFF. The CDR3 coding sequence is TGCGCCAGCAGCCAAGAAAGTTGGGGGAATGAGCAGTTCTTC.

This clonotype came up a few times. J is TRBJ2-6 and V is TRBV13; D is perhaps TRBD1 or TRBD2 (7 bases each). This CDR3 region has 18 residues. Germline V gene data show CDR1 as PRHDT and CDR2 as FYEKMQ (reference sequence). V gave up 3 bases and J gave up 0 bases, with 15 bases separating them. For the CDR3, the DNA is TGTGCCAGCAGCTTGGAACAGGGGAGGGTCTCTGGGGCCAACGTCCTGACTTTC. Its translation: CASSLEQGRVSGANVLTF.